The 5 T cell receptor beta chains presented below share a single source sample, sequenced in a study of shared clonotypes between healthy human individuals. TCRdb's copy holds only in-frame clones and misses some; the assay was immunoSEQ multiplex PCR. The sample includes 2 million to 2.5 million clones, about nine tenths seen only once; the top ten take about 0.36%. Source material: naive CD4+ T cells from PBMCs. Subset described: CD45RA+ positively selected. All receptors derive from a man between 18 and 29 years old in good health. Some clones in this sample may be carry-over from other donors' samples.

The genes are TRBV7-9 and TRBJ2-3; D is undetermined. With 5 bases removed from V and 6 bases from J, the gap between germline ends came to 12 bases. The germline CDR1 and CDR2 sequences are SEHNR and FQNEAQ (reference sequence). This CDR3 is built from 13 residues. The CDR3 bases are TGTGCCAGCAGCCCAGTCGGTCCGGATACGCAGTATTTT. As protein: CASSPVGPDTQYF.

The chain joins TRBV13 to TRBJ2-7; D gene ambiguous. V lost 2 bases, J lost 6 bases, and 11 bases lay in between. The CDR3 covers 13 residues. Germline-derived CDR1 and CDR2 are PRHDT and FYEKMQ (reference sequence). Here the CDR3 reads CASSLKTFAEQYF. The CDR3 DNA is TGTGCCAGCAGCTTAAAAACTTTTGCCGAGCAGTACTTC.

The V call is TRBV5-1, the J call TRBJ2-6, with no clear D. The CDR3 runs to 16 residues. Trimming pared 6 bases from V and 2 bases from J, leaving 15 bases between. Germline V gene sequence: CDR1 SGHRS, CDR2 YFSETQ. The CDR3 loop is CASTDGGTAGANVLTF. The CDR3 DNA follows: TGCGCCAGCACCGACGGCGGCACAGCTGGGGCCAACGTCCTGACTTTC.

This chain joins TRBV9 and TRBJ2-1; possibly TRBD2 for D (6 bases). The V end lost 0 bases, the J end lost 7 bases, and 14 bases lay between the germline ends. The germline gives CDR1 SGDLS, CDR2 YYNGEE. The CDR3 runs to 15 residues. This chain's CDR3 is CASSVGVGSSNEQFF. Written as DNA, the CDR3 is TGTGCCAGCAGCGTAGGAGTCGGGAGTTCAAATGAGCAGTTCTTC.

Worth noting for this clone: Since no conserved phenylalanine or tryptophan closes the CDR3, a read error is the likely cause. The limits of the CDR3 on the DNA are not certain, so only TCRdb's listed CDR3 is given. The chain employs TRBV12-1 and TRBJ2-7. TRBV12-1 is a pseudogene locus. The CDR3 extends over 9 residues, inclusive of both ends. The CDR3 sequence: CASSHPMDL.